The clone carrying this T cell receptor beta chain showed up many times. Its antigen is not identified. This sample is part of a study of glioma-infiltrating T cells. Study results and caveats: Non-neoplastic patients had below-expected tissue-blood divergence, while all gliomas exceeded expectation.

Using RNA template, CDR3s of TCR alpha and beta were amplified with iRepertoire arm-PCR. A single record per CDR3 protein comes from TCRdb applying MiXCR to the multiplex PCR reads. Of 44,000 or so distinct CDR3 sequences in the sample, about 20% were seen once. The CDR3 sequence is 13 residues long. Germline V CDR1 and CDR2: SGHVS, FNYEAQ. Unmatched junction bases numbered 6, after V lost 5 bases and J lost 6 bases. The source material was glioma tissue, nonneoplastic brain tissue, or PBMCs (not recorded which). This chain connects TRBV7-6 to TRBJ1-1, with TRBD1 matching 7 bases. This receptor was obtained from a human donor with low-grade glioma or glioblastoma, undergoing nonglioma brain surgery, or in good health (not recorded which). The CDR3, as DNA: TGTGCCAGCAGCCGCACCCAGGGGGCTGAAGCTTTCTTT. Translating it yields CASSRTQGAEAFF. Together with reference TRBV7-6 and TRBJ1-1, the CDR3 gives the full variable domain: GAGVSQSPRYKVTKRGQDVALRCDPISGHVSLYWYRQALGQGPEFLTYFNYEAQQDKSGLPNDRFSAERPEGSISTLTIQRTEQRDSAMYRCASSRTQGAEAFFGQGTRLTVV.